The clone carrying this TCR beta chain was observed a handful of times. Its specificity is unknown. Each CDR3 protein is one row after TCRdb ran MiXCR on the RT-PCR reads. The sample lists approximately 700,000 distinct CDR3 sequences, about 15% occurring once. These data belong to a study of response to subunit inactivated influenza vaccine. Whole-study findings and limits: Every seasonal influenza vaccination brings in few new T cells, the authors suggested.

This CDR3 region has 14 residues. The V gene's germline CDR1 is SQVTM and CDR2 ANQGSEA. V was clipped by 6 bases and J by 0 bases, with 12 bases between them. The sequence was obtained from a middle-aged man who received an inactivated influenza vaccine. Material: PBMCs from blood, obtained less than 13 days after vaccination. This chain connects TRBV29-1 to TRBJ1-5; the D gene is possibly TRBD1 (6 bases). The CDR3 loop is CSVAGTNSNQPQHF. DNA for the CDR3: TGCAGCGTCGCCGGGACAAATAGCAATCAGCCCCAGCATTTT.